This TCR beta chain is from a study of T-cell reconstitution after alpha-beta-depleted transplantation in children. The ends were cut back, 1 base at V and 4 bases at J, with 4 bases in the middle. CDR3 length: 12 residues. Germline V gene data show CDR1 as LGHNT and CDR2 as FRNRAP. This sample's TCRbeta library carried unique molecular identifier barcodes. TCRdb reanalysed the PCR reads using MiXCR and keeps one entry per CDR3 protein. The data show hundreds of thousands of distinct CDR3 sequences, 16% seen once. The V call is TRBV12-5, the J call TRBJ1-1; no definite D call. This clonotype was sampled from a human donor who donated a stem cell graft to a child with acute myeloid leukemia. Sequencing was performed on PBMCs from the stem cell graft donor, taken from the stem cell graft. The CDR3 loop reads CASGLEGTEAFF. CDR3 bases: TGTGCTAGTGGTTTGGAGGGCACTGAAGCTTTCTTT.